A selection of T cell receptor beta chains follows, all from one sample in a study of T cells after somatic rescue of genetic block. Profiled with immunoSEQ multiplex PCR; TCRdb holds only in-frame clones, not every one. Here the sample spans 88,000 or so clones, 90% being singletons. The material sequenced was peripheral blood mononuclear cells (PBMCs). The receptors come from a woman aged 18 to 35. Both conserved end residues are part of each CDR3. Fields, in order: J gene, V gene, CDR3 protein.

>TRBJ2-5|TRBV9
CASSPLRADRTLEQETQYF
>TRBJ1-1|TRBV4-3
CASSSSSGVTEAFF
>TRBJ2-3|TRBV18
CASSPPDTQYF
>TRBJ2-2|TRBV6-1
CASSAGTDTGELFF
>TRBJ1-2|TRBV5-5
CASSLAGSARLYGYTF
>TRBJ1-5|TRBV19
CASSITGQGGSSNQPQHF
>TRBJ2-7|TRBV28
CASSKGGAGGEQYF
>TRBJ2-1|TRBV4-1
CASSQGYINEQFF
>TRBJ2-3|TRBV11-2
CASSFFHAGKGNTQYF
>TRBJ2-2|TRBV6-1
CASSVRGQTNTGELFF
>TRBJ2-1|TRBV6-4
CASSDSATNEQFF
>TRBJ2-1|TRBV5-1
CASSLGKTSGSLDEQFF
>TRBJ2-7|TRBV9
CASSKNVGTGGYEQYF
>TRBJ1-4|TRBV18
CASSPPAPGEKLFF
>TRBJ2-7|TRBV28
CASSFYSRGVGHEQYF
>TRBJ2-2|TRBV4-2
CASSTQPSGHRRGPGELFF
>TRBJ1-5|TRBV6-1
CASSEGARPKSYSNQPQHF
>TRBJ1-2|TRBV29-1
CSVGSGYGYTF
>TRBJ2-7|TRBV5-4
CASSRVSPPGYEQYF
>TRBJ2-2|TRBV27
CASSPRGTGELFF
>TRBJ1-5|TRBV7-9
CASSLLSNQPQHF
>TRBJ2-1|TRBV29-1
CSVEGGSLNEQFF
>TRBJ2-2|TRBV18
CASSLLDSTNTGELFF
>TRBJ2-5|TRBV2
CASTQRETQYF
>TRBJ2-7|TRBV15
CATSRDGGSYEQYF
>TRBJ1-2|TRBV6-5
CASRANRQGGYTF
>TRBJ1-5|TRBV2
CASSGPVGNQPQHF